These 7 T cell receptor beta chains were all obtained from the same sample, sequenced in a study of OX40 agonist ivuxolimab in advanced cancers. Generated by immunoSEQ multiplex PCR, the TCRdb table keeps only in-frame clones and is missing some. The sample shows approximately 12,000 clones, about three quarters of them seen only once. The sequencing used CD4+ or CD8+ T cells sorted from blood, collected in a trial of the OX40 agonist ivuxolimab. These receptors all come from an adult with an advanced solid tumor such as melanoma, head and neck, liver or kidney cancer.

The rearrangement uses TRBV7-8 and TRBJ2-5, with no clear D. Germline CDR1 SGHVS, CDR2 FQNEAQ. The CDR3 is 17 amino acids. Trimming cost V 2 bases and J 4 bases, with 20 bases left between them. CDR3 amino acids: CASSLFVKASVGETQYF. CDR3 in DNA: TGTGCCAGCAGCTTATTTGTAAAAGCCTCCGTAGGAGAGACCCAGTACTTC. Full variable domain (missing parts from reference TRBV7-8 and TRBJ2-5): GAGVSQSPRYKVAKRGQDVALRCDPISGHVSLFWYQQALGQGPEFLTYFQNEAQLDKSGLPSDRFFAERPEGSVSTLKIQRTQQEDSAVYLCASSLFVKASVGETQYFGPGTRLLVL.

This clone was detected only once. The chain's CDR3 is CASSLALTGTREPQHF. The CDR3 coding sequence is TGTGCCAGCAGCTTAGCGTTGACAGGGACCAGGGAGCCCCAGCATTTT. V and J are TRBV7-9 and TRBJ1-5, with TRBD1 matching over 7 bases. This CDR3 is built from 16 residues. Trimming removed 0 bases from V and 8 bases from J; junction bases left unmatched: 10. Germline-derived CDR1 and CDR2 are SEHNR and FQNEAQ (reference sequence). Using reference TRBV7-9 and TRBJ1-5 for the parts outside the CDR3, the full variable domain is DTGVSQNPRHKITKRGQNVTFRCDPISEHNRLYWYRQTLGQGPEFLTYFQNEAQLEKSRLLSDRFSAERPKGSFSTLEIQRTEQGDSAMYLCASSLALTGTREPQHFGDGTRLSIL.

The sample holds one count of this clone. V usage is TRBV2 and J usage is TRBJ2-1; D is perhaps TRBD1 or TRBD2 (5 bases each). V shed 3 bases and J shed 8 bases, with 14 bases lying between them. The V gene's germline CDR1 is SNHLY and CDR2 FYNNEI. The CDR3 totals 14 residues. CDR3 amino acids: CASSEGTGIYEQFF. The CDR3 DNA follows: TGTGCCAGCAGTGAGGGGACGGGAATCTATGAGCAGTTCTTC.

This chain links TRBV7-8 with TRBJ1-3; weak D call: TRBD1 (5 bases). V was clipped by 2 bases and J by 0 bases, with 5 bases between them. Germline V lookup: CDR1 SGHVS, CDR2 FQNEAQ. The CDR3 is 14 amino acids. CDR3 region: CASSLQGSGNTIYF. CDR3 DNA sequence: TGTGCCAGCAGCTTACAGGGCTCTGGAAACACCATATATTTT.

This chain links TRBV29-1 with TRBJ1-1, with D maybe TRBD1 (5 bases). This CDR3 spans 15 amino acids. The germline V gene has CDR1 SQVTM and CDR2 ANQGSEA. V was shortened by 3 bases and J by 5 bases, with 19 bases between the two germline ends. CDR3 coding DNA: TGCAGCGTTGATGCCCCCACTCGGGGGATTACTGAAGCTTTCTTT. Translating it yields CSVDAPTRGITEAFF.

This chain links TRBV19 with TRBJ2-3; D possibly corresponds to TRBD1 (5 bases). The germline V gene has CDR1 LNHDA and CDR2 SQIVND (reference sequence). This CDR3 has 14 residues. The V end lost 5 bases, the J end lost 4 bases, and 13 bases lay between the germline ends. The CDR3 DNA follows: TGTGCCAGTAGTGTATGGGGCGCCCCAGATACGCAGTATTTT. The encoded protein is CASSVWGAPDTQYF.

The V gene is TRBV27, the J gene TRBJ1-5, with a possible D match to TRBD1 (5 bases). Germline CDR1 is MNHEY and CDR2 is SMNVEV (reference sequence). V was cut by 4 bases and J by 2 bases, with 9 bases left in between. The CDR3 is 14 amino acids. DNA of the CDR3: TGTGCCAGCAGTTATCAGGGTGGCAATCAGCCCCAGCATTTT. As protein: CASSYQGGNQPQHF.